The 9 T cell receptor beta chains in this list originate from one sample, sequenced in a study of OX40 agonist ivuxolimab in advanced cancers. Data came from immunoSEQ multiplex PCR; TCRdb stores just in-frame clones and leaves some out. In the table there are tens of thousands of clones, around four fifths of which are singletons. This specimen consisted of CD4+ or CD8+ T cells sorted from blood, obtained in a trial of the OX40 agonist ivuxolimab. The source of these receptors is an adult with an advanced solid tumor such as melanoma, head and neck, liver or kidney cancer.

The chain employs TRBV18 and TRBJ1-3, with 10 bases lining up with TRBD1. V gave up 6 bases and J gave up 8 bases; unmatched junction bases: 4. Germline assignment: CDR1 KGHSH and CDR2 LQKENI. The CDR3 contains 13 residues. CDR3 loop: CASSTGTGDTIYF. The CDR3 DNA sequence: TGTGCCAGCTCGACCGGGACAGGGGACACCATATATTTT. The full variable domain, completed using reference TRBV18 and TRBJ1-3, is NAGVMQNPRHLVRRRGQEARLRCSPMKGHSHVYWYRQLPEEGLKFMVYLQKENIIDESGMPKERFSAEFPKEGPSILRIQQVVRGDSAAYFCASSTGTGDTIYFGEGSWLTVV.

CDR3 in amino acids: CASSVEEGYLETQYF. In DNA form, the CDR3 reads TGTGCCAGCAGCGTAGAGGAGGGTTACTTGGAGACCCAGTACTTC. The chain couples TRBV9 to TRBJ2-5, with TRBD2 as a possible D gene (6 bases). Deletions cut 0 bases from V and 5 bases from J, with 14 bases between. This CDR3 is built from 15 residues. Per the germline V gene, CDR1 is SGDLS and CDR2 is YYNGEE.

In this sample, this clone turned up once. V and J are TRBV5-7 and TRBJ2-2; TRBD1 agrees at 8 bases. TRBV5-7 is annotated as an ORF whose role is uncertain. The length of the CDR3 is 17 residues. Trimming at V came to 4 bases and at J to 4 bases, leaving 12 bases not matched to a gene. Here the CDR3 DNA reads TGTGCCAGCAGCCGCCAGGCAGGGGGCCTCGGCACCGGGGAGCTGTTTTTT. Its protein is CASSRQAGGLGTGELFF.

V is TRBV12-5 and J is TRBJ1-5; D is uncertain. This CDR3 spans 12 amino acids. Germline loops: CDR1 LGHNT, CDR2 FRNRAP. V dropped 0 bases and J dropped 6 bases, with 3 bases sitting between them. The DNA for the CDR3 is TGTGCTAGTGGTTTGGTAGGTCAGCCCCAGCATTTT. This gives the protein CASGLVGQPQHF.

The chain has TRBV18 and TRBJ2-7; weak D call: TRBD2 (5 bases). CDR3 length: 12 amino acids. Trimming removed 3 bases from V and 7 bases from J, with 10 bases in between. CDR1 and CDR2 (germline): KGHSH, LQKENI. CDR3 sequence reads: CASSPTPGEQYV. In DNA form, the CDR3 reads TGTGCCAGCTCACCCACCCCGGGAGAGCAGTACGTC.

This chain links TRBV9 with TRBJ1-6, with 9 bases that match TRBD1. Unmatched junction bases numbered 9, after V lost 4 bases and J lost 7 bases. Germline CDR1 and CDR2: SGDLS and YYNGEE. The CDR3 is made up of 16 amino acids. In nucleotides, the CDR3 is TGTGCCAGCAGCCCCCGGACAGGGGTCGGAAATTCACCCCTCCACTTT. Translation: CASSPRTGVGNSPLHF.

CDR3 loop: CASSAPGEQYF. The CDR3 nucleotides are TGTGCCAGCAGCGCCCCGGGAGAGCAGTACTTC. V gene TRBV2 combines with J gene TRBJ2-7; a possible D gene is TRBD2 (5 bases). The germline V gene encodes CDR1 SNHLY and CDR2 FYNNEI. V was cut by 6 bases and J by 7 bases, with 10 bases left in between. This CDR3 comprises 11 residues.

This chain links TRBV6-5 with TRBJ1-2, with TRBD1 identical over 10 bases. V shed 0 bases, J shed 3 bases, and the junction held 1 base outside the gene matches. There are 15 residues in the CDR3. CDR1 and CDR2 (germline): MNHEY, SVGAGI. CDR3 DNA: TGTGCCAGCAGTTACTCGACAGGGGGCCACTATGGCTACACCTTC. Protein: CASSYSTGGHYGYTF.

The chain combines TRBV10-3 with TRBJ2-1; no definite D call. The V gene lost 3 bases and the J gene lost 5 bases, with 14 bases spanning the gap. Germline V CDR1 and CDR2: ENHRY, SYGVKD. This CDR3 region has 15 residues. The CDR3 is CAISDSGIGNNEQFF. CDR3 coding DNA: TGTGCCATCAGTGACTCGGGTATTGGAAACAATGAGCAGTTCTTC.